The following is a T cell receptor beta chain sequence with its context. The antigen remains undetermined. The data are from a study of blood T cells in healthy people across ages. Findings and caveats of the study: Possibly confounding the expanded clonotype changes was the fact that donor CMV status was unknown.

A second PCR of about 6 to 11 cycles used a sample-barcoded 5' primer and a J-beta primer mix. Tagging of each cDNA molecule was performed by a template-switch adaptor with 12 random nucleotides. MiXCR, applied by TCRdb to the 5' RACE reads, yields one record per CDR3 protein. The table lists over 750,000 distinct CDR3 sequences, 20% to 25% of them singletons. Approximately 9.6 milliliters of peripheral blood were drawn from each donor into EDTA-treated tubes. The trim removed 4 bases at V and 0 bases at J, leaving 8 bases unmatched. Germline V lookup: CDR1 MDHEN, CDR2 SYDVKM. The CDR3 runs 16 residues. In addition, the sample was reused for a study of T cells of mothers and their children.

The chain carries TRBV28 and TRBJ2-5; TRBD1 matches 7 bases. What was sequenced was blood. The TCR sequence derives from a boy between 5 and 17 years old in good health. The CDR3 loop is CASSSDRDRYQETQYF. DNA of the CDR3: TGTGCCAGCAGTTCCGACCGGGACAGATACCAAGAGACCCAGTACTTC.